Listed below are T cell receptor beta chains from one sample, sequenced in a study of patients and donors after allogeneic stem cell transplantation. MiXCR was run by TCRdb on the RT-PCR reads, yielding one entry per CDR3 protein. The sample holds about 960,000 distinct CDR3 sequences, roughly 18% seen once. Sequencing was carried out using blood, either unsorted or a sorted T cell fraction (not recorded which). The receptors stem from a human donor who was either an allogeneic HSCT recipient or a stem cell or donor lymphocyte infusion donor (not recorded which). It is not recorded whose cells these are; they may come from a transplant donor. CDR3s include the opening cysteine and the closing phenylalanine or tryptophan. D genes are given only for firm matches. Clone size, where shown, is once, few, many, or a class for clones that have expanded.

J gene | clone size | V gene | D gene | CDR3 protein | CDR3 DNA
TRBJ2-1 | few | TRBV11-3 | NA | CASSTQDYSEQFF | TGTGCCAGCAGCACTCAGGACTACTCGGAGCAGTTCTTC
TRBJ1-1 | many | TRBV12-3/TRBV12-4 | NA | CASSFLGGAGAFF | TGTGCCAGCAGTTTTCTTGGTGGGGCAGGAGCTTTCTTT
TRBJ2-1 | NA | TRBV5-1 | TRBD2 | CASSLAEVAGGPYEQFF | TGCGCCAGCAGCTTGGCCGAGGTAGCGGGGGGGCCCTATGAGCAGTTCTTC
TRBJ2-1 | few | TRBV5-4 | NA | CASSLLARVNEQFF | TGTGCCAGCAGCTTGTTGGCCAGGGTGAATGAGCAGTTCTTC
TRBJ2-3 | NA | TRBV5-5 | TRBD2 | CASSLAVPGLASTDTQYF | TGTGCCAGCAGCTTGGCCGTTCCGGGACTAGCAAGCACAGATACGCAGTATTTT
TRBJ2-1 | many | TRBV7-9 | NA | CASSLASLLINEQFF | TGTGCCAGCAGCTTAGCCAGCCTGCTCATCAATGAGCAGTTCTTC
TRBJ1-5 | NA | TRBV7-2 | TRBD1 | CASSLDRDTRGNQPQHF | TGTGCCAGCAGCTTGGACAGGGATACACGGGGCAATCAGCCCCAGCATTTT
TRBJ2-5 | once | TRBV11-2 | NA | CASSYSIGQPQETQYF | TGTGCCAGCAGCTATAGCATAGGGCAGCCTCAAGAGACCCAGTACTTC
TRBJ2-7 | NA | TRBV20-1 | NA | CSAPLRPSYEQYF | TGCAGTGCCCCTCTTCGGCCGTCCTACGAGCAGTACTTC
TRBJ2-2 | NA | TRBV6-1 | TRBD2 | CASSESWGLANTGELFF | TGTGCCAGCAGCGAATCTTGGGGACTAGCAAACACCGGGGAGCTGTTTTTT
TRBJ2-7 | few | TRBV6-5 | TRBD1 | CASSYRDRRYEQYF | TGTGCCAGCAGTTACCGGGACAGACGATACGAGCAGTACTTC
TRBJ2-1 | few | TRBV5-1 | TRBD1 | CASSSWTGNEQFF | TGCGCCAGCAGCTCGTGGACAGGGAATGAGCAGTTCTTC
TRBJ2-1 | few | TRBV20-1 | TRBD2 | CSARGGLARRTEQFF | TGCAGTGCTAGAGGGGGACTAGCGAGAAGGACTGAGCAGTTCTTC
TRBJ1-5 | few | TRBV12-3/TRBV12-4 | NA | CASNFRGMNQPQHF | TGTGCCAGCAACTTCCGGGGGATGAATCAGCCCCAGCATTTT
TRBJ1-3 | few | TRBV12-3/TRBV12-4 | NA | CASRRAGGNTIYF | TGTGCCAGCAGAAGGGCGGGCGGAAACACCATATATTTT
TRBJ2-3 | NA | TRBV6-2/TRBV6-3 | NA | CASSYIEPGHPLSATDTQYF | TGTGCCAGCAGTTACATCGAGCCGGGACACCCGCTTTCGGCGACAGATACGCAGTATTTT
TRBJ1-2 | NA | TRBV12-3/TRBV12-4 | NA | CASSLRQSLYGYTF | TGTGCCAGCAGTTTAAGGCAGAGTCTTTATGGCTACACCTTC
TRBJ1-4 | few | TRBV27 | NA | CASSSGGVDEKLFF | TGTGCCAGCAGTTCGGGGGGGGTGGATGAAAAACTGTTTTTT
TRBJ1-1 | many | TRBV10-3 | NA | CAISGPQGPNTEAFF | TGTGCCATCAGTGGTCCACAGGGCCCGAACACTGAAGCTTTCTTT
TRBJ1-2 | few | TRBV12-3/TRBV12-4 | NA | CASSLYRVGYTF | TGTGCCAGCAGTCTCTACAGGGTTGGCTACACCTTC
TRBJ1-2 | NA | TRBV12-3/TRBV12-4 | NA | CASSLKGSSVYGYTF | TGTGCCAGCAGTTTAAAGGGGTCCAGTGTCTATGGCTACACCTTC
TRBJ2-1 | NA | TRBV9 | TRBD2 | CASSVSTSGGANEQFF | TGTGCCAGCAGCGTCTCGACTAGCGGGGGGGCCAATGAGCAGTTCTTC
TRBJ1-1 | NA | TRBV7-9 | TRBD1 | CASSLLTGLHTEAFF | TGTGCCAGCAGCTTACTGACAGGGCTCCACACTGAAGCTTTCTTT
TRBJ1-2 | NA | TRBV6-5 | NA | CASSWGDRTYGYTF | TGTGCCAGCAGTTGGGGAGACAGGACCTATGGCTACACCTTC
TRBJ1-3 | NA | TRBV6-1 | NA | CASTLGMGLSSGNTIYF | TGTGCCAGCACCCTCGGGATGGGACTTTCCTCTGGAAACACCATATATTTT
TRBJ1-2 | NA | TRBV29-1 | TRBD1 | CSVHRGRNYGYTF | TGCAGCGTGCACAGGGGGCGCAACTATGGCTACACCTTC
TRBJ2-3 | NA | TRBV18 | NA | CASHTITTTPDTQYF | TGTGCCAGCCACACTATCACAACCACCCCAGATACGCAGTATTTT
TRBJ2-5 | few | TRBV4-3 | TRBD2 | CASSQDTGGTQETQYF | TGCGCCAGCAGCCAAGATACGGGGGGGACGCAAGAGACCCAGTACTTC
TRBJ2-1 | NA | TRBV4-3 | NA | CASSQLESGYNNEQFF | TGCGCCAGCAGCCAATTAGAGAGCGGGTACAACAATGAGCAGTTCTTC
TRBJ2-7 | NA | TRBV18 | TRBD1 | CASSPPTGTGAYEQYF | TGTGCCAGCTCACCGCCGACCGGGACAGGGGCCTACGAGCAGTACTTC
TRBJ2-1 | few | TRBV6-1 | NA | CASSEEASAYNEQFF | TGTGCCAGCAGTGAAGAGGCTAGCGCCTACAATGAGCAGTTCTTC
TRBJ2-2 | NA | TRBV4-2 | TRBD1 | CASSQVGTGSPGELFF | TGTGCCAGCAGCCAAGTCGGGACAGGGTCCCCCGGGGAGCTGTTTTTT
TRBJ1-1 | NA | TRBV15 | TRBD1 | CATNTPGQKNTEAFF | TGTGCCACCAACACACCGGGACAGAAGAACACTGAAGCTTTCTTT
TRBJ2-1 | NA | TRBV20-1 | TRBD1 | CSARDYRTGGNEQFF | TGCAGTGCTAGAGATTATCGGACAGGGGGCAATGAGCAGTTCTTC
TRBJ2-3 | many | TRBV5-1 | NA | CASREADTQYF | TGCGCCAGCAGGGAGGCAGATACGCAGTATTTT
TRBJ1-2 | few | TRBV20-1 | NA | CSAENREVSYGYTF | TGCAGTGCTGAGAACAGGGAAGTGAGCTATGGCTACACCTTC
TRBJ1-6 | NA | TRBV4-1 | TRBD1 | CASSREGTGRNSPLHF | TGCGCCAGCAGCCGAGAAGGGACAGGACGCAATTCACCCCTCCACTTT
TRBJ2-3 | NA | TRBV4-3 | TRBD2 | CASSQDTLAGERDTQYF | TGCGCCAGCAGCCAAGACACCCTAGCGGGGGAGAGAGATACGCAGTATTTT